Given below is one T cell receptor beta chain in context. The clone's antigen remains unknown. Base qualities are not at hand, and no much larger clone is one base apart. The CDR3 runs 15 amino acids, cysteine and phenylalanine included. The entry retains the CDR3 DNA only, 45 bases that are in frame from base 1. CDR1 and CDR2, per the germline V gene (reference sequence), are DFQATT and SNEGSKA. V lost 0 bases and J lost 4 bases, and the count of bases not matched to a germline gene is 6. Library preparation used 5' RACE. Sequencer: NextSeq 500. In the TCR library protocol, unique molecular identifiers were attached to individual cDNA molecules to correct for PCR bias and sequencing error. Both TCR alpha and beta chains were sequenced, and tight co-correlation was observed between alpha and beta sequence abundances in each sample. The published analysis was carried out like this. V gene, J gene and CDR3 annotation of TCR sequences was performed with Decombinator V4. TCRs were defined as expanded if a significant change between any two time points was detected under a Poisson model with p below 0.0001. TCR abundances were normalised to the total number of TCRs sequenced per sample and expressed as counts per million. MAIT TCRs were defined by TRAV1-2 paired with TRAJ12, TRAJ20 or TRAJ33, and iNKT TCRs by TRAV10 paired with TRAJ18. VDJdb, accessed on 1 November 2021, was searched for TCRs annotated for CMV, EBV and SARS-CoV-2, and TCRs annotated for more than one antigen were excluded. TCRdb reran the public reads through fastp at Q25 and MiXCR, keeping productive beta chains. Each record represents a unique CDR3 protein, reported with the most common genes and DNA among its rows. The authors' filters were not applied to this entry. In all, the sample holds roughly 97,000 distinct CDR3 sequences, and roughly 9.6% of those were seen once. The ten top clones hold 4.7% of the sample.

A case-control design nested within a healthcare worker cohort in London, UK, was used, with weekly nasopharyngeal swab PCR tests and blood sampling performed. Healthcare workers were recruited between 23 and 31 March 2020, during the week of the UK lockdown, and were followed weekly for up to about 16 weeks. The data were taken from a study of early T cells in non-severe SARS-CoV-2 infection (dated by TCRdb to the early 2020s). Context from the whole study: Because TCR sequencing relied on bulk RNA taken from unsorted whole blood, pairing of alpha and beta chains was not possible. Here is what the overall study found, with its caveats: Matching against VDJdb was skewed toward anti-spike CD8 responses, likely underestimated virus-specific expansions, and missed private and CD4 specificities.

The source of this sequence is an adult who was a healthcare worker with PCR-confirmed SARS-CoV-2 infection or an uninfected control (not recorded which). The chain couples TRBV20-1 to TRBJ1-2, with 9 junctional bases fitting TRBD1. Sequencing used whole blood, obtained at baseline. CDR3 sequence: CSARERQGGVYGYTF. The DNA sequence is TGCAGTGCTAGAGAAAGACAGGGGGGAGTCTATGGCTACACCTTC.